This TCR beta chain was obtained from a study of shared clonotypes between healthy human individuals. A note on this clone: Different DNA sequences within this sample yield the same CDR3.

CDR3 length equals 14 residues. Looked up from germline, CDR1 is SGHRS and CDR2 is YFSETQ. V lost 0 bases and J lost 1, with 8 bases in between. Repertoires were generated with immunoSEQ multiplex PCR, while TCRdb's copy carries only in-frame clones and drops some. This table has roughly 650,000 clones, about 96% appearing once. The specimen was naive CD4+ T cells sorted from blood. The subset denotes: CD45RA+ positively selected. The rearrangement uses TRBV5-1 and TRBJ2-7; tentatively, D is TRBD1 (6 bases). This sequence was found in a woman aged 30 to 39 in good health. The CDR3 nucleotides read TGCGCCAGCAGCTTGGGTAGGGGGTCCTACGAGCAGTACTTC. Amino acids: CASSLGRGSYEQYF.